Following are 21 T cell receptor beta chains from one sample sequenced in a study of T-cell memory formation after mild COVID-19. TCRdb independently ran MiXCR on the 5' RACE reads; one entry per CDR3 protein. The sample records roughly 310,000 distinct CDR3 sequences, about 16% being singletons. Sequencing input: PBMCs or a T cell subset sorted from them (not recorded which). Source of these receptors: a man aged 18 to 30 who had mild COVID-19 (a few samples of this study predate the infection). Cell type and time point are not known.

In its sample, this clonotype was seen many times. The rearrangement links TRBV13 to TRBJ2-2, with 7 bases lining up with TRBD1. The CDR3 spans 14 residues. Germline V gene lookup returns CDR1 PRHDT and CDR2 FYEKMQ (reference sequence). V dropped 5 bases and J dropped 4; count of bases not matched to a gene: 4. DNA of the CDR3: TGTGCCAGCAGCCCCCGGACAGGCACCGGGGAGCTGTTTTTT. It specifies CASSPRTGTGELFF.

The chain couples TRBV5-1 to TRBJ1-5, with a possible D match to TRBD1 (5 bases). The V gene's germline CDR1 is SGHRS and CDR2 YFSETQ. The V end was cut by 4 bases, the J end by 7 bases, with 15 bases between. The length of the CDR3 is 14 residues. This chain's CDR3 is CASSEMAGKQPQHF. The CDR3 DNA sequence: TGCGCCAGCAGCGAAATGGCAGGGAAGCAGCCCCAGCATTTT.

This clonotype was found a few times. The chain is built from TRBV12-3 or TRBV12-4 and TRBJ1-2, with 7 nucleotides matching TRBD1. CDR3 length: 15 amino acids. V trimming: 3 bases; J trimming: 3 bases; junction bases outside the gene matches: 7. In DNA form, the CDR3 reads TGTGCCAGCAGTTTTGACAGGGTGAGGGACTATGGCTACACCTTC. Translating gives CASSFDRVRDYGYTF.

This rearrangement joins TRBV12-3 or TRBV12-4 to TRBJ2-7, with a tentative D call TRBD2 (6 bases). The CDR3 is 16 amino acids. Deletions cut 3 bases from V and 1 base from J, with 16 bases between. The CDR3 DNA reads TGTGCCAGCAGTTTCTTTCTGACTGGGGGGTCCTACGAGCAGTACTTC. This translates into CASSFFLTGGSYEQYF.

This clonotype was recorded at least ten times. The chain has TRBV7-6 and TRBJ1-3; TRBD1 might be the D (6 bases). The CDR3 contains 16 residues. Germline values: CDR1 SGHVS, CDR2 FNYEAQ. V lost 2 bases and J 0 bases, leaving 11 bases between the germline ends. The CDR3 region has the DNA TGTGCCAGCAGCTTACTTCTACAGGGCTCTGGAAACACCATATATTTT. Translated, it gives CASSLLLQGSGNTIYF.

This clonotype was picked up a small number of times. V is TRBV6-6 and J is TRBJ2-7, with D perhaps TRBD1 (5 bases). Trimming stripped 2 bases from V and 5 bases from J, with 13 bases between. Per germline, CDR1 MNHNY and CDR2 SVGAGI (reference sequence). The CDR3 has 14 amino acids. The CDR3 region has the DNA TGTGCCAGCAGTTACAGCCAGGGTACCCACGAGCAGTACTTC. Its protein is CASSYSQGTHEQYF.

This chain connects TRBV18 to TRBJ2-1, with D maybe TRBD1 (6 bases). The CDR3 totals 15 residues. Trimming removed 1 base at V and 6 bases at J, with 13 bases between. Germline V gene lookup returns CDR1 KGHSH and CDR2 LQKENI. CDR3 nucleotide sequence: TGTGCCAGCTCACCACTGGATACAGGGCGCAATGAGCAGTTCTTC. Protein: CASSPLDTGRNEQFF.

The CDR3 sequence is CASSTRGGELFF. CDR3 bases: TGTGCCAGCAGCACCAGGGGTGGGGAGCTGTTTTTT. The V gene is TRBV7-2, the J gene TRBJ2-2, with D maybe TRBD1 (6 bases). Germline V gene lookup returns CDR1 SGHTA and CDR2 FQGNSA. The CDR3 contains 12 residues. V was shortened by 5 bases and J by 8 bases, with 9 bases between the two germline ends.

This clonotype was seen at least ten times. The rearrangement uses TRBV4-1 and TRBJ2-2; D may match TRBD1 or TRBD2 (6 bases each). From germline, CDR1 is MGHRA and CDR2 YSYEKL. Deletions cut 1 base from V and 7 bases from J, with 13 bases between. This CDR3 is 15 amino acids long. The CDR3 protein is CASSQGVGGGGELFF. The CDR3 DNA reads TGCGCCAGCAGCCAAGGGGTAGGGGGAGGCGGGGAGCTGTTTTTT.

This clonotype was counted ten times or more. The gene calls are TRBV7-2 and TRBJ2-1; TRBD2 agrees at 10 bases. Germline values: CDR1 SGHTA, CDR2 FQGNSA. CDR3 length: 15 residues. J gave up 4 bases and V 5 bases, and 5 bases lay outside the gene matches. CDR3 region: CASSPSGGEYNEQFF. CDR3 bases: TGTGCCAGCAGCCCGAGCGGGGGGGAGTACAATGAGCAGTTCTTC. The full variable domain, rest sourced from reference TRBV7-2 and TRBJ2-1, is GAGVSQSPSNKVTEKGKDVELRCDPISGHTALYWYRQSLGQGLEFLIYFQGNSAPDKSGLPSDRFSAERTGGSVSTLTIQRTQQEDSAVYLCASSPSGGEYNEQFFGPGTRLTVL.

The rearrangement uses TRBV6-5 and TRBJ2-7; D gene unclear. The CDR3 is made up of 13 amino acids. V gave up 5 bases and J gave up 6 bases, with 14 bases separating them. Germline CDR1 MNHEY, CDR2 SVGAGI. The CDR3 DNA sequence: TGTGCCAGCAGTCCCCTGGTCTTGGGCGAGCAGTACTTC. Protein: CASSPLVLGEQYF.

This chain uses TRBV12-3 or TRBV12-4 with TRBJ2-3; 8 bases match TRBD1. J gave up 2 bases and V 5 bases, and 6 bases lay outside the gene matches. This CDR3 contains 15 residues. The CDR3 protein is CASSPRTGLTDTQYF. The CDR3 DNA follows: TGTGCCAGCAGTCCCCGGACAGGGCTCACAGATACGCAGTATTTT.

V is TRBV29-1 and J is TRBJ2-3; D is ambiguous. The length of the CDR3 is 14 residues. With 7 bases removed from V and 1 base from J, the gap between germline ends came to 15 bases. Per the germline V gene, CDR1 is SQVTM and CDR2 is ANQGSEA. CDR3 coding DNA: TGCAGCGCCTGGGTTGGATTTGGCACAGATACGCAGTATTTT. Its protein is CSAWVGFGTDTQYF.

CDR3 protein: CASSSETGNGYTF. The CDR3 DNA is TGTGCCAGCAGTTCAGAGACAGGAAATGGCTACACCTTC. The chain links TRBV12-3 or TRBV12-4 to TRBJ1-2; perhaps TRBD1 as D (6 bases). V was trimmed by 4 bases and J by 6 bases, leaving 12 bases between them. This CDR3 contains 13 residues.

DNA for the CDR3: TGTGCCAGCACCTCACAGGGGCGGCAGGACACTGAAGCTTTCTTT. Translating it yields CASTSQGRQDTEAFF. This sequence joins TRBV7-6 and TRBJ1-1, with 7 nucleotides matching TRBD1. CDR1 SGHVS and CDR2 FNYEAQ come from the germline V gene. The CDR3 length is 15 residues. V was pared by 7 bases and J by 3 bases, with 11 bases of the junction left unmatched.

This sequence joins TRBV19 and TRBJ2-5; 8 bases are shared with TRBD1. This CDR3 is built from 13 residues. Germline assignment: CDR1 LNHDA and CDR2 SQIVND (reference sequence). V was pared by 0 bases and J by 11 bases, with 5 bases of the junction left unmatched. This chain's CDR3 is CASSIDLGQGQYF. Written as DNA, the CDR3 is TGTGCCAGTAGTATAGATCTCGGACAGGGACAGTACTTC.

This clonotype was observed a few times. This CDR3 reads CASSSDSNSNQPQHF. The CDR3 bases are TGTGCCAGCAGCTCCGACAGTAATAGCAATCAGCCCCAGCATTTT. V and J are TRBV5-5 and TRBJ1-5; D possibly corresponds to TRBD1 (5 bases). Germline CDR1 is SGHKS and CDR2 is YYEKEE (reference sequence). CDR3 length equals 15 residues. V was shortened by 3 bases and J by 0 bases, with 10 bases between the two germline ends.

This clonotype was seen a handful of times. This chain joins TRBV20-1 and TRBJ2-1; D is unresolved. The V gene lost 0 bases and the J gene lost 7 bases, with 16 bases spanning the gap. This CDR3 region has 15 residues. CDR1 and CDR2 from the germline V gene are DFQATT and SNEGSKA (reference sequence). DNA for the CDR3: TGCAGTGCTAGAGATGCCACAAACTTCGGGAATGAGCAGTTCTTC. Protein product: CSARDATNFGNEQFF.

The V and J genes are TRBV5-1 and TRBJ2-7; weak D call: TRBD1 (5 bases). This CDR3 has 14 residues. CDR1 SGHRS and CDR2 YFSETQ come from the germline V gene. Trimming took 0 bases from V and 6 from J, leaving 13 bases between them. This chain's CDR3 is CASSLEGPQGEQYF. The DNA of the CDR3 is TGCGCCAGCAGCTTGGAAGGGCCTCAGGGCGAGCAGTACTTC.

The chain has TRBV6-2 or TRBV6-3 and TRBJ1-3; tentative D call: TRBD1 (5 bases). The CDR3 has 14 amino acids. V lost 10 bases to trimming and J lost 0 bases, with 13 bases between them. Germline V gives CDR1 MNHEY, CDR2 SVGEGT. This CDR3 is CATTGPRSGNTIYF. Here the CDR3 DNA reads TGTGCCACCACAGGTCCCCGCTCTGGAAACACCATATATTTT.

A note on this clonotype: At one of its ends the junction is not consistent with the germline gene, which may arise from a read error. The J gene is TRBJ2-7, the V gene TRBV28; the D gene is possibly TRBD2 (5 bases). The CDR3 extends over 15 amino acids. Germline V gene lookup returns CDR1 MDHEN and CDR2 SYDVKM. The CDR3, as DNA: TGTGCCAGCAGCCCCCCCGGTGAGGGAACCTACGGGCAGTACTTC. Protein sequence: CASSPPGEGTYGQYF. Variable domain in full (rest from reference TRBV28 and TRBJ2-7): DVKVTQSSRYLVKRTGEKVFLECVQDMDHENMFWYRQDPGLGLRLIYFSYDVKMKEKGDIPEGYSVSREKKERFSLILESASTNQTSMYLCASSPPGEGTYGQYFGPGTRLTVT.